A selection of T cell receptor beta chains follows, all from one sample in a study of molecular identifiers for immune sequencing clone quantification. TCRdb processed the PCR reads anew with MiXCR; each CDR3 protein has one entry. The table lists a few hundred thousand distinct CDR3 sequences, around 23% of them singletons. Sequencing used naive CD8+ T cells from blood, with Jurkat cell RNA spiked in. These receptors were taken from a human donor in good health. Some libraries in this study had Jurkat cell RNA spiked in. The CDR3 runs from the conserved cysteine through the conserved F or W. D genes are given only for firm matches. Size values are once, few and many counts, or a class for expanded clones, and some rows have none.

v_call: TRBV2
clone_size: many
d_call: NA
j_call: TRBJ2-3
cdr3_aa: CASDLSGSTDTQYF
cdr3_nt: TGTGCCAGCGACCTGAGCGGAAGCACAGATACGCAGTATTTT

v_call: TRBV21-1
clone_size: NA
d_call: NA
j_call: TRBJ2-4
cdr3_aa: CASSKQYRGVVAKNIPSF
cdr3_nt: TGTGCCAGCAGCAAACAGTACAGGGGGGTAGTAGCCAAAAACATTCCGTCCTTC

v_call: TRBV28
clone_size: NA
d_call: TRBD1
j_call: TRBJ1-5
cdr3_aa: CASRPTGLSNQPQHF
cdr3_nt: TGTGCCAGCAGGCCGACAGGGCTTAGCAATCAGCCCCAGCATTTT

v_call: TRBV19
clone_size: NA
d_call: NA
j_call: TRBJ1-6
cdr3_aa: CASSWGTNNSPLHF
cdr3_nt: TGTGCCAGTAGTTGGGGGACAAATAATTCACCCCTCCACTTT

v_call: TRBV7-2
clone_size: few
d_call: TRBD2
j_call: TRBJ2-7
cdr3_aa: CASSGGLAGEQYF
cdr3_nt: TGTGCCAGCAGCGGGGGACTAGCGGGCGAGCAGTACTTC

v_call: TRBV6-1
clone_size: NA
d_call: TRBD1
j_call: TRBJ2-7
cdr3_aa: CASSDETGAEQYF
cdr3_nt: TGTGCCAGCAGTGATGAGACAGGGGCCGAGCAGTACTTC

v_call: TRBV21-1
clone_size: NA
d_call: NA
j_call: TRBJ2-7
cdr3_aa: CASLPDREPYEQYF
cdr3_nt: TGTGCCAGCCTTCCTGACAGGGAGCCCTACGAGCAGTACTTC

v_call: TRBV30
clone_size: NA
d_call: TRBD1
j_call: TRBJ2-1
cdr3_aa: CAWDPGQGKNEQFF
cdr3_nt: TGTGCCTGGGACCCGGGACAGGGGAAAAATGAGCAGTTCTTC

v_call: TRBV5-1
clone_size: NA
d_call: TRBD1
j_call: TRBJ1-1
cdr3_aa: CASSLAGGTEALF
cdr3_nt: TGCGCCAGCAGCTTGGCAGGGGGTACTGAAGCTCTCTTT

v_call: TRBV6-5
clone_size: NA
d_call: NA
j_call: TRBJ2-6
cdr3_aa: CASGLGSNSGANVLTF
cdr3_nt: TGTGCCAGCGGATTGGGGTCAAACTCTGGGGCCAACGTCCTGACTTTC

v_call: TRBV2
clone_size: NA
d_call: TRBD2
j_call: TRBJ2-7
cdr3_aa: CASSKPSGGSYEQYF
cdr3_nt: TGTGCCAGCAGTAAACCTAGCGGGGGGTCCTACGAGCAGTACTTC

v_call: TRBV5-4
clone_size: many
d_call: NA
j_call: TRBJ2-5
cdr3_aa: CASSLWGETQYF
cdr3_nt: TGTGCCAGCAGCTTGTGGGGAGAGACCCAGTACTTC

v_call: TRBV12-3/TRBV12-4
clone_size: many
d_call: NA
j_call: TRBJ1-5
cdr3_aa: CASSLGDKYSNQPQHF
cdr3_nt: TGTGCCAGCAGTTTAGGGGACAAATATAGCAATCAGCCCCAGCATTTT

v_call: TRBV7-2
clone_size: many
d_call: NA
j_call: TRBJ2-6
cdr3_aa: CASGSRGTGANVLTF
cdr3_nt: TGTGCCAGCGGGTCCCGAGGGACTGGGGCCAACGTCCTGACTTTC

v_call: TRBV28
clone_size: few
d_call: NA
j_call: TRBJ2-7
cdr3_aa: CASSTLRGFSDEQYF
cdr3_nt: TGTGCCAGCAGTACCCTCCGAGGGTTCTCCGACGAGCAGTACTTC

v_call: TRBV4-3
clone_size: NA
d_call: NA
j_call: TRBJ2-7
cdr3_aa: CASSQELRGVYEQYF
cdr3_nt: TGCGCCAGCAGCCAAGAGTTGAGGGGAGTCTACGAGCAGTACTTC

v_call: TRBV7-6
clone_size: NA
d_call: NA
j_call: TRBJ1-2
cdr3_aa: CASSFGVNYGYTF
cdr3_nt: TGTGCCAGCAGCTTTGGGGTTAACTATGGCTACACCTTC

v_call: TRBV4-1
clone_size: few
d_call: NA
j_call: TRBJ1-4
cdr3_aa: CASSQGRGPEKLFF
cdr3_nt: TGCGCCAGCAGCCAAGGAAGGGGACCTGAAAAACTGTTTTTT

v_call: TRBV4-1
clone_size: few
d_call: NA
j_call: TRBJ1-1
cdr3_aa: CASSQEGQLQNTEAFF
cdr3_nt: TGCGCCAGCAGCCAAGAGGGACAACTTCAGAACACTGAAGCTTTCTTT

v_call: TRBV24-1
clone_size: once
d_call: NA
j_call: TRBJ2-2
cdr3_aa: CATSGGTANTGELFF
cdr3_nt: TGTGCCACCAGTGGGGGTACAGCGAACACCGGGGAGCTGTTTTTT

v_call: TRBV4-3
clone_size: many
d_call: NA
j_call: TRBJ2-7
cdr3_aa: CASSVRDPSYEQYF
cdr3_nt: TGCGCCAGCAGCGTCCGGGACCCCTCCTACGAGCAGTACTTC

v_call: TRBV12-3/TRBV12-4
clone_size: many
d_call: NA
j_call: TRBJ2-6
cdr3_aa: CASSFGGSGANVLTF
cdr3_nt: TGTGCCAGCAGTTTTGGGGGCTCTGGGGCCAACGTCCTGACTTTC

v_call: TRBV7-8
clone_size: few
d_call: NA
j_call: TRBJ2-3
cdr3_aa: CASSLDSGNTQYF
cdr3_nt: TGTGCCAGCAGCTTAGATTCCGGAAATACGCAGTATTTT

v_call: TRBV4-2
clone_size: NA
d_call: NA
j_call: TRBJ2-1
cdr3_aa: CASSQDPPLASSYNEQFF
cdr3_nt: TGTGCCAGCAGCCAAGATCCGCCCCTAGCGAGCTCCTACAATGAGCAGTTCTTC

v_call: TRBV20-1
clone_size: NA
d_call: NA
j_call: TRBJ2-3
cdr3_aa: CSARDLAGARADTQYF
cdr3_nt: TGCAGTGCTAGAGATTTGGCGGGGGCGAGGGCGGATACGCAGTATTTT

v_call: TRBV12-3/TRBV12-4
clone_size: few
d_call: NA
j_call: TRBJ1-3
cdr3_aa: CASSFASSGNTIYF
cdr3_nt: TGTGCCAGCAGTTTCGCAAGCTCTGGAAACACCATATATTTT

v_call: TRBV27
clone_size: NA
d_call: TRBD2
j_call: TRBJ2-7
cdr3_aa: CASSLRGVDYEQYF
cdr3_nt: TGTGCCAGCAGTTTGCGGGGGGTGGACTACGAGCAGTACTTC

v_call: TRBV7-9
clone_size: NA
d_call: NA
j_call: TRBJ2-2
cdr3_aa: CASSPRGLSTGELFF
cdr3_nt: TGTGCCAGCAGCCCCCGGGGGCTAAGCACCGGGGAGCTGTTTTTT

v_call: TRBV6-5
clone_size: many
d_call: NA
j_call: TRBJ1-1
cdr3_aa: CASSYGTPNTEAFF
cdr3_nt: TGTGCCAGCAGTTACGGGACACCAAACACTGAAGCTTTCTTT

v_call: TRBV19
clone_size: NA
d_call: NA
j_call: TRBJ2-2
cdr3_aa: CASTGPNTGELFF
cdr3_nt: TGTGCCAGTACTGGGCCGAACACCGGGGAGCTGTTTTTT

v_call: TRBV7-6
clone_size: few
d_call: TRBD1
j_call: TRBJ2-5
cdr3_aa: CASSPGQDGETQYF
cdr3_nt: TGTGCCAGCAGCCCTGGACAGGATGGAGAGACCCAGTACTTC

v_call: TRBV7-6
clone_size: few
d_call: TRBD2
j_call: TRBJ2-5
cdr3_aa: CASSLGGLAGEGETQYF
cdr3_nt: TGTGCCAGCAGCTTAGGGGGGCTAGCGGGAGAAGGGGAGACCCAGTACTTC

v_call: TRBV6-5
clone_size: few
d_call: NA
j_call: TRBJ2-1
cdr3_aa: CASSYSRDNEQFF
cdr3_nt: TGTGCCAGCAGTTACAGCCGTGACAATGAGCAGTTCTTC

v_call: TRBV7-2
clone_size: few
d_call: TRBD1
j_call: TRBJ2-7
cdr3_aa: CASSPDYAISRDRAAYEQYF
cdr3_nt: TGTGCCAGCAGCCCCGACTATGCAATTTCCCGGGACAGGGCGGCGTACGAGCAGTACTTC

v_call: TRBV19
clone_size: NA
d_call: NA
j_call: TRBJ2-3
cdr3_aa: CASSIDETSFRGTDTQYF
cdr3_nt: TGTGCCAGTAGTATAGATGAAACTAGTTTTCGCGGCACAGATACGCAGTATTTT

v_call: TRBV27
clone_size: NA
d_call: NA
j_call: TRBJ2-3
cdr3_aa: CASSGTLATQYF
cdr3_nt: TGTGCCAGCAGCGGGACTCTCGCGACGCAGTATTTT

v_call: TRBV20-1
clone_size: few
d_call: NA
j_call: TRBJ2-3
cdr3_aa: CSATTANLQGGTGSSTDTQYF
cdr3_nt: TGCAGTGCTACGACCGCCAACCTCCAGGGGGGGACTGGCTCTAGCACAGATACGCAGTATTTT